This record looks at one T cell receptor beta chain sequence and its context. Its antigen is as yet unknown. The data stem from a study of cytomegalovirus exposure and HLA in healthy donors. Study overall: The study's early data release held about 77 million unique TCRs from HLA-typed donors. Study results and caveats: The later analysis indicated that the majority of CMV-associated TCR beta chains appeared HLA-restricted.

The PCR made use of 60 Vbeta and 13 Jbeta primers. The method was immunoSEQ multiplex PCR; TCRdb's version includes in-frame clones alone and lacks a portion of them. The data hold approximately 90,000 clones, with under 80% observed a single time. Sequencing was carried out using PBMCs. This TCR derives from a male donor in good health and CMV-seronegative.

CDR3 in DNA: TGTGCCAGCTCACCCCGGGAGACCCAGTACTTC. This sequence encodes CASSPRETQYF. The chain is built from TRBV18 and TRBJ2-5; D not resolved. This CDR3 has 11 amino acids. In germline, CDR1 is KGHSH, CDR2 LQKENI. Trimming cost V 3 bases and J 5 bases, with 4 bases left between them.